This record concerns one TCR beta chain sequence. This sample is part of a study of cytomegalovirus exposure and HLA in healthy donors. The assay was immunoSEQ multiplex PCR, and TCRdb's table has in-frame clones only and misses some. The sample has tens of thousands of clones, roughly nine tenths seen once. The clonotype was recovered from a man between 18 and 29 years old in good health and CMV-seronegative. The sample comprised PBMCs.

The CDR3 DNA reads as TGTGCCAGCAGTTCCCTATCCCCCTACGAGCAGTACTTC. This gives the protein CASSSLSPYEQYF. The genes are TRBV28 and TRBJ2-7; D is unclear. CDR1 is MDHEN, CDR2 SYDVKM, per germline. This CDR3 comprises 13 residues. V was trimmed by 4 bases and J by 2 bases, leaving 9 bases between them.